This TCR beta chain was found in a study of response to subunit inactivated influenza vaccine. TCRdb re-analysed the RT-PCR reads in MiXCR, keeping a single row per CDR3 protein. The top ten hold approximately 11% of the sample, which has 650,000 to 800,000 distinct CDR3 sequences, around 20% seen once. Overall study results and limits: Only a handful of new T cells, the authors suggested, are recruited with each seasonal influenza vaccination.

As for this clonotype: The antigen is undetermined.

The sequenced sample was PBMCs from blood, obtained roughly 5 days after vaccination. This receptor was taken from a man aged 45 to 65 who received an inactivated influenza vaccine.

The chain's CDR3 is CASSLAKGQNQPQHF. CDR3 nucleotide sequence: TGTGCCAGCAGCTTAGCGAAGGGACAAAATCAGCCCCAGCATTTT. The V gene is TRBV7-2, the J gene TRBJ1-5, with D possibly TRBD1 on 6 matching bases. There are 15 residues in the CDR3. From germline, CDR1 is SGHTA and CDR2 FQGNSA. Trimming took off 0 bases at V and 4 bases at J, with 10 bases between the two ends.